This T cell receptor beta chain was captured in a study of shared clonotypes between healthy human individuals. Whole-study context: Ranging from 18 to 49 in age, donors were a couple of women and a few men. There were three CD4 naive, three CD4 memory, two CD8 naive and one CD8 memory plates per donor.

Germline V gene sequence: CDR1 LNHDA, CDR2 SQIVND (reference sequence). Trimming removed 8 bases at V and 0 bases at J, with 14 bases between. The CDR3 length is 14 residues. It was CD45RO-negative cells, positively selected for CCR7, that made up naive CD8 cells, with terminally differentiated effector memory CD45RA+ cells excluded. Sequenced by immunoSEQ multiplex PCR; TCRdb stores in-frame clones only, minus some. The sample includes about 750,000 clones, approximately 92% of them seen just once. V usage is TRBV19 and J usage is TRBJ2-7, with a weak D call TRBD2 (6 bases). This TCR came from a man aged 30-40 years in good health. Sequencing was performed on naive CD8+ T cells sorted from blood. This chain's CDR3 is CASADTSHSYEQYF. In DNA, the CDR3 is TGTGCCAGTGCGGACACTAGCCACTCCTACGAGCAGTACTTC.